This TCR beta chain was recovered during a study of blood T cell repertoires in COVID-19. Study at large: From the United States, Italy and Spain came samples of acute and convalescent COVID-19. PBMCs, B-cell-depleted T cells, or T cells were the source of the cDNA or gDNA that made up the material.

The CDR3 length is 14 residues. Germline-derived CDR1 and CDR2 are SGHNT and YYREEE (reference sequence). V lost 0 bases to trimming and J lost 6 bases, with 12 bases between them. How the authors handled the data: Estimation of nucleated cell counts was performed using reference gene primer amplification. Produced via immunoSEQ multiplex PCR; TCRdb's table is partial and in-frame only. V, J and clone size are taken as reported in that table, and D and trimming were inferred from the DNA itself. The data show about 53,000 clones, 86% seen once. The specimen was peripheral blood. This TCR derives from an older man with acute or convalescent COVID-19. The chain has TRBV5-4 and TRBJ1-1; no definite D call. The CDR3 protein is CASSLAGVEAEAFF. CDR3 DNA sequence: TGTGCCAGCAGCTTGGCTGGGGTGGAGGCTGAAGCTTTCTTT.